This T cell receptor (beta chain) was documented in a study of graft-versus-host responses after intestinal transplantation (dated by TCRdb to the early 2020s). With respect to the entire study: Recipients received multivisceral, liver-intestinal, or isolated intestinal transplants. Every recipient was given anti-thymocyte globulin induction, followed by 2 to 4 years of maintenance tacrolimus and steroids. After intestinal transplantation, graft-versus-host and host-versus-graft alloreactive T cell clones in the graft, circulation and bone marrow were tracked using bulk TCR-beta CDR3 sequencing. Alloreactive clones were identified by sequencing pre-transplant mixed lymphocyte reaction products and comparing these products with unstimulated pre-transplant donor and recipient T cells. Of the approximately 24 intestinal transplant recipients enrolled in the cohort, one of whom was a retransplant, a few patients without pretransplant specimens were excluded. Donor T cell macrochimerism was defined as a peak of at least 4% donor T cells among recipient peripheral blood mononuclear cells. Rather than being sequenced by the commercial service, samples from a few later patients were sequenced in-house on an Illumina MiSeq and processed with MiXCR.

Blood samples were collected up to 4 times in the first month after transplant and then at least monthly when available. CDR3 length: 15 amino acids, cysteine to phenylalanine. Left in the record is the CDR3 DNA by itself, 45 bases read in frame from the first base. CDR1 MNHEY and CDR2 SVGAGI were looked up in the germline V gene. V gives up 6 bases and J gives up 0 bases, and the segment between their germline ends measures 12 bases. Comments on this clone: Which antigen it targets is not known. No base-level quality is on record; no much larger clone is a single base apart.

The study at large found these results: GvH clones were found in recipient bone marrow, and some of the GvH clones appeared earlier in ileal mucosa or blood, which is consistent with an intestinal mucosal origin. Conclusions were limited by the relatively low number and heterogeneity of intestinal transplant patients. Early after transplant, peak levels of circulating GvH clones were found to be associated with declines in HvG clones. In patients with donor T cell macrochimerism, the allografts had high GvH to HvG T cell clonal ratios.

The library was built by means of the immunoSEQ multiplex PCR assay. High-throughput TCR-beta CDR3 sequencing of genomic DNA from most patients was performed by Adaptive Biotechnologies. Per the authors' processing: Adaptive's ImmunoSEQ software was the source of the TCR sequencing data for around 20 patients, while a few other patients were processed with MiXCR and VDJtools. CDR3 nucleotide sequences shared between donor and recipient were removed because the origin of such sequences could not be assigned. At least 2-fold expansion over unstimulated cells and a minimum CFSE-low frequency of 0.002% (template counts) or 0.001% (read counts) were required for clones to be classified as alloreactive. A clone was considered mappable if detected in the sequenced pre-transplant spleen, lymph node, or MLR CFSE-low populations of the donor or recipient. The cumulative frequency of alloreactive clones was calculated as a percentage of all sequences, weighted by copy number. TCRdb holds this immuneACCESS table with in-frame rearrangements only. Some clones are missing; in checked studies, unresolved V genes explain under half, and the rest has no known cause. For V, J and clone size, that table is used; D and trimming come from the DNA. Within this sample are over 75,000 clones, with roughly 82% of them counted one time only. Over 1.3% of the sample is held by the ten biggest clonotypes.

This material consisted of PBMCs, taken 255 days after intestinal transplant. The clonotype originates from a human patient who received an intestinal transplant, so some T cells may come from the graft donor. The sequence joins TRBV6-5 to TRBJ1-5; the D region possibly corresponds to TRBD1 (5 bases align). The DNA reads TGTGCCAGCAGCCCGGGACGGTATAGCAATCAGCCCCAGCATTTT. It specifies CASSPGRYSNQPQHF.